These 19 T cell receptor beta chains originate from one sample sequenced in a study of CD8 T cells in ankylosing spondylitis. TCRdb passed the 5' RACE reads through MiXCR, listing each CDR3 protein once. The sample gives some 800,000 distinct CDR3 sequences, 12% of which show up once; approximately 0.46% is in the top ten. Study observations and caveats: A TCR beta motif made of several highly homologous variants seemed typical of ankylosing spondylitis blood.

Their specific antigens are unknown. The sequencing input was blood, either unsorted or a sorted T cell fraction (not recorded which). The receptors stem from a male donor with ankylosing spondylitis.

This clonotype was picked up many times. V is TRBV29-1 and J is TRBJ2-7; D not certain. V was shortened by 4 bases and J by 0 bases, with 13 bases between the two germline ends. The CDR3 contains 14 residues. Germline V gives CDR1 SQVTM, CDR2 ANQGSEA. The CDR3 DNA follows: TGCAGCGTTGCGATAGGCCTTCACTCCTACGAGCAGTACTTC. This translates into CSVAIGLHSYEQYF.

This sequence joins TRBV20-1 and TRBJ1-6; D not certain. Germline V lookup: CDR1 DFQATT, CDR2 SNEGSKA (reference sequence). The CDR3 length is 15 residues. Trimming stripped 3 bases from V and 1 base from J, with 10 bases between. The chain's CDR3 is CSARDRFSYNSPLHF. The CDR3 bases are TGCAGTGCTAGGGACCGTTTTTCCTATAATTCACCCCTCCACTTT.

The chain uses TRBV28 and TRBJ2-7, with D possibly called TRBD1 or TRBD2 (6 bases each). The CDR3 consists of 15 residues. V dropped 3 bases and J dropped 5 bases, with 17 bases sitting between them. CDR1 is MDHEN and CDR2 is SYDVKM in the germline V gene. The CDR3 DNA sequence: TGTGCCAGCAGTTTCCCTAGGGGGGTAAAGGACGAGCAGTACTTC. Translated: CASSFPRGVKDEQYF.

This clonotype was seen more than once but under ten times. The rearrangement links TRBV20-1 to TRBJ1-6, with D possibly TRBD1 on 5 matching bases. V shed 5 bases and J shed 1 base, with 6 bases lying between them. CDR3 length: 13 amino acids. CDR1 and CDR2 from the germline V gene are DFQATT and SNEGSKA (reference sequence). The CDR3 loop is CSAQGSYNSPLHF. The CDR3 nucleotides read TGCAGTGCTCAGGGTTCCTATAATTCACCCCTCCACTTT.

This clonotype has just a few counts. The chain has TRBV7-2 and TRBJ2-3; 11 positions match TRBD2. With 5 bases clipped from V and 3 bases from J, the junction kept 4 bases outside the gene matches. Germline CDR1 reads SGHTA; CDR2 reads FQGNSA. The CDR3 runs to 15 residues. The CDR3, as DNA: TGTGCCAGCAGCGTCTGGACTAGCGGGACAGATACGCAGTATTTT. Encoded protein: CASSVWTSGTDTQYF.

The rearrangement joins TRBV10-3 to TRBJ1-6; 8 bases fit TRBD1. The CDR3 is made up of 15 amino acids. Germline values: CDR1 ENHRY, CDR2 SYGVKD. V lost 2 bases to trimming and J lost 10 bases; unmatched junction nucleotides: 7. CDR3 protein: CAISEQQGVSSPLHF. The CDR3 DNA reads TGTGCCATCAGTGAGCAACAGGGGGTAAGCTCACCCCTCCACTTT.

The chain recombines TRBV6-1 with TRBJ2-3; 10 nucleotides match TRBD2. There are 15 residues in the CDR3. J was trimmed by 4 bases and V by 3 bases; bases with no gene match: 4. The germline V gene encodes CDR1 MNHNS and CDR2 SASEGT. CDR3: CASSETSGPSDTQYF. The CDR3 DNA follows: TGTGCCAGCAGTGAGACTAGCGGGCCTTCAGATACGCAGTATTTT.

Only a few counts were recorded for this clonotype. V gene TRBV20-1 combines with J gene TRBJ2-3, with a tentative D call TRBD1 (5 bases). Per germline, CDR1 DFQATT and CDR2 SNEGSKA (reference sequence). There are 13 residues in the CDR3. Trimming cost V 3 bases and J 0 bases, with 7 bases left between them. The CDR3 bases are TGCAGTGCTAGTCACAGGAGCACAGATACGCAGTATTTT. Its protein is CSASHRSTDTQYF.

The V gene is TRBV21-1, the J gene TRBJ2-1; the table's D call, TRBD2, was not checked against the DNA. TRBV21-1 represents a pseudogene. The CDR3 has 15 amino acids. The CDR3 is CASRLRGLDYNEQFF. The CDR3 region has the DNA TGTGCCAGCAGACTCCGTGGACTAGATTACAATGAGCAGTTCTTC.

This clonotype was observed a few times. The gene calls are TRBV6-2 or TRBV6-3 and TRBJ1-4; D unclear. In germline, CDR1 is MNHEY, CDR2 SVGEGT. V shed 7 bases and J shed 6 bases, with 15 bases lying between them. The CDR3 totals 14 residues. The DNA of the CDR3 is TGTGCCAGCACAAAGGTTGGTGGCGATGAAAAACTGTTTTTT. Its protein product is CASTKVGGDEKLFF.

This clonotype was recorded a few times. This chain joins TRBV11-2 and TRBJ2-1; no firm D call. This CDR3 spans 11 amino acids. Trimming left V 0 bases short and J 10 bases short, with 4 bases between. Germline V gene lookup returns CDR1 SGHAT and CDR2 FQNNGV. The CDR3 bases are TGTGCCAGCAGCTTAGACTGGGAGCAGTTCTTC. It yields the protein CASSLDWEQFF.

V is TRBV20-1 and J is TRBJ2-1, with D perhaps matching TRBD2 (7 bases). Trimming took off 0 bases at V and 9 bases at J, with 18 bases between the two ends. The CDR3 sequence is 15 residues long. Germline lookup yields CDR1 DFQATT and CDR2 SNEGSKA (reference sequence). The CDR3 DNA is TGCAGTGCTAGAGATATCGGGGGGCAATGGGGTGAGCAGTTCTTC. Protein: CSARDIGGQWGEQFF.

The rearrangement links TRBV4-3 to TRBJ2-7; 8 bases map to TRBD1. The V gene's germline CDR1 is LGHNA and CDR2 YSLEER. The CDR3 consists of 14 residues. J lost 5 bases, V lost 1 base, and 4 bases had no gene match. CDR3 protein: CASSQVPGGDEQYF. CDR3 nucleotide sequence: TGCGCCAGCAGCCAAGTTCCAGGGGGCGACGAGCAGTACTTC.

CDR3 DNA sequence: TGTGCCAGCAGTATAACAGGGTTCCAAGAGACCCAGTACTTC. This gives the protein CASSITGFQETQYF. J is TRBJ2-5 and V is TRBV27, with D perhaps matching TRBD1 (6 bases). The CDR3 is 14 amino acids. The V end lost 5 bases, the J end lost 1 base, and 11 bases lay between the germline ends. The germline V gene encodes CDR1 MNHEY and CDR2 SMNVEV (reference sequence).

The V and J genes are TRBV10-3 and TRBJ2-3; 13 positions agree with TRBD2. The CDR3 runs to 16 residues. V lost 10 bases to trimming and J lost 6 bases; unmatched junction nucleotides: 13. CDR1 is ENHRY, CDR2 SYGVKD, per germline. CDR3 sequence: CATHLTSGRGSDTQYF. In DNA, the CDR3 is TGTGCCACCCACCTCACTAGCGGGAGGGGGTCGGATACGCAGTATTTT.

This clonotype occurred many times. The chain carries TRBV20-1 and TRBJ2-7, with 10 bases that match TRBD2. Trimming cost V 4 bases and J 4 bases; bases outside gene matches: 10. This CDR3 has 15 residues. Germline lookup yields CDR1 DFQATT and CDR2 SNEGSKA (reference sequence). The CDR3 DNA reads TGCAGTGCTACAAACCCCGAGACTAGCGGGTACGAGCAGTACTTC. Protein: CSATNPETSGYEQYF.

V and J are TRBV7-8 and TRBJ1-1, with D uncertain. CDR1 and CDR2 from the germline V gene are SGHVS and FQNEAQ. V was pared by 6 bases and J by 5 bases, with 13 bases between. The CDR3 is 13 residues long. The CDR3 region is CASRLGLGTEAFF. CDR3 coding DNA: TGTGCCAGCAGACTAGGGTTAGGTACTGAAGCTTTCTTT.

This clonotype was found many times. V usage is TRBV7-8 and J usage is TRBJ2-2; D possibly uses TRBD1 or TRBD2 (5 bases each). Germline V gene data show CDR1 as SGHVS and CDR2 as FQNEAQ. Deletions cut 1 base from V and 4 bases from J, with 7 bases between. There are 14 residues in the CDR3. CDR3 in DNA: TGTGCCAGCAGCTTAGGTGGGGGCACCGGGGAGCTGTTTTTT. It is translated as CASSLGGGTGELFF.

This clonotype was seen only a few times. The chain combines TRBV10-3 with TRBJ1-1, with TRBD1 matching over 7 bases. There are 13 residues in the CDR3. V was clipped by 7 bases and J by 1 base; unmatched bases: 3. Germline CDR1 reads ENHRY; CDR2 reads SYGVKD. CDR3 loop: CAITGTANTEAFF. The CDR3 bases are TGTGCCATCACCGGGACAGCGAACACTGAAGCTTTCTTT.